This TCR beta chain stems from a study of blood T cell repertoires in COVID-19. Per the original methods: Estimation of nucleated cell counts was performed using reference gene primer amplification. TCRdb keeps only in-frame clones here, not all; method: immunoSEQ multiplex PCR. V, J and clone size were drawn from that table, and D and trimming were deduced from the DNA. The data show 150,000 to 200,000 clones, approximately 85% seen once. Individuals drawn from 24 US areas were roughly 18 to 95 years old. Cohorts were determined from participant-reported clinical history. Recovery meant two consecutive negative NP/OP PCR tests, professional clearance, or resolved symptoms. CDR3 length equals 16 residues. J lost 5 bases, V lost 5 bases, and 9 bases had no gene match. Per the germline V gene, CDR1 is LGHDT and CDR2 is YNNKEL (reference sequence).

The sequencing sample was made of PBMCs or T cells enriched from blood (not recorded which). The J gene is TRBJ2-3, the V gene TRBV3-1 (or the pseudogene TRBV3-2); TRBD2 matches at 11 bases. The receptor was isolated from a man aged 35-49 years who had recovered from COVID-19. CDR3 residues: CASSSIAGGGRDTQYF. CDR3 nucleotide sequence: TGTGCCAGCAGCTCTATAGCGGGGGGGGGTCGAGATACGCAGTATTTT.